These 24 T cell receptor beta chains came from one sample sequenced in a study of Graves' ophthalmopathy and Graves' hyperthyroidism. Amplification from RNA transcripts yielded the TCR beta CDR3 regions. Second-round multiplex PCR came after a first-round RT-PCR that employed HTBI primers. TCRdb analysed the multiplex PCR reads with MiXCR anew, one entry per CDR3 protein. This sample has about 600,000 distinct CDR3 sequences, with under 40% found just once. Sequencing was done on a sample of peripheral blood or thyroid tissue (not recorded which). All receptors derive from an adult man with Graves' hyperthyroidism.

This clonotype came up once. The chain carries TRBV7-9 and TRBJ2-7; the match to TRBD2 covers 14 bases. The J call may be faulty, since TRBJ2-1 better matches the DNA end. Germline CDR1 and CDR2: SEHNR and FQNEAQ (reference sequence). The CDR3 runs 20 residues. The chain's CDR3 is CASRPTRAGTSGGAYNEQFF. For the CDR3, the DNA is TGTGCCAGCAGGCCAACTCGGGCCGGGACTAGCGGGGGCGCCTACAATGAGCAGTTCTTC.

This clonotype was observed at least ten times. The V and J genes are TRBV13 and TRBJ1-2; weak D call: TRBD1 (5 bases). From germline, CDR1 is PRHDT and CDR2 FYEKMQ (reference sequence). With 11 bases removed from V and 4 bases from J, the gap between germline ends came to 26 bases. The CDR3 spans 16 residues. CDR3 bases: TGTGCCGGCGTCACAAGGGACCTTCTTTCCCTCTATGGCTACACCTTC. It translates to CAGVTRDLLSLYGYTF.

To note about this clonotype: This is likely a read error, given that the CDR3 carries no conserved phenylalanine or tryptophan at its end. Because the CDR3's place on the DNA is in doubt, the DNA is left out and the CDR3 is given as listed by TCRdb. This sequence joins TRBV29-1 and TRBJ1-3; TRBD1 is taken as the D call from the table, unchecked against the DNA. The CDR3 is 9 amino acids in total, end residues counted. Germline V CDR1 and CDR2: SQVTM, ANQGSEA. The CDR3: CSVEGGAKG.

Of note for this clonotype: Being one base from a much bigger clone, this may be a read error. V and J are TRBV25-1 and TRBJ1-4; D is perhaps TRBD1 (6 bases). Germline values: CDR1 MGHDK, CDR2 SYGVNS. The CDR3 runs to 15 residues. The CDR3: CASSYEGQPNEKLVF. CDR3 nucleotides: TGTGCCAGCAGCTATGAAGGACAGCCTAATGAAAAACTGGTTTTT.

The table lists this clonotype with many counts. V gene TRBV7-9 combines with J gene TRBJ2-5; tentatively, D is TRBD1 or TRBD2 (6 bases each). V lost 2 bases to trimming and J lost 5 bases, with 15 bases between them. CDR1 is SEHNR, CDR2 FQNEAQ, per germline (reference sequence). The CDR3 sequence is 15 residues long. The CDR3 DNA follows: TGTGCCAGCAGCTTATCGGGGGCGAGACGGGAGACCCAGTACTTC. It specifies CASSLSGARRETQYF.

V is TRBV9 and J is TRBJ2-3, with 14 bases fitting TRBD2. Trimming removed 4 bases from V and 5 bases from J; junction bases left unmatched: 9. Germline CDR1 reads SGDLS; CDR2 reads YYNGEE. The CDR3 sequence is 17 residues long. The CDR3 here is CASSRPRLAGGIDTQYF. The DNA for the CDR3 is TGTGCCAGCAGCAGGCCAAGACTAGCGGGGGGGATAGATACGCAGTATTTT.

With regard to this clonotype: It may be a read error: a sequence one base away is much more abundant. The genes are TRBV3-1 and TRBJ1-2; D might be TRBD1 (6 bases). The CDR3 loop spans 13 amino acids. In germline, CDR1 is LGHDT, CDR2 YNNKEL (reference sequence). Trimming removed 2 bases from V and 3 bases from J, with 7 bases in between. The CDR3 here is CASSQSGDYGYTF. The CDR3 nucleotides read TGTGCCAGCAGCCAATCAGGGGACTATGGCTACACCTTC.

The CDR3 spells CASSPSIRSHEKLFF. DNA for the CDR3: TGTGCCAGCAGCCCATCGATCCGCTCTCATGAAAAACTGTTTTTT. The J gene is TRBJ1-4, the V gene TRBV9; no reliable D call. The CDR3 contains 15 residues. Trimming took 4 bases from V and 6 from J, leaving 16 bases between them. CDR1 and CDR2 (germline): SGDLS, YYNGEE.

Many counts were recorded for this clonotype. The chain is built from TRBV19 and TRBJ2-2; a possible D gene is TRBD2 (5 bases). The CDR3 is 17 amino acids. The germline V gene has CDR1 LNHDA and CDR2 SQIVND (reference sequence). V lost 3 bases to trimming and J lost 6 bases, with 20 bases between them. The CDR3 coding sequence is TGTGCCAGTAGTATCCTGCCCCTAGCAGCCCGACCCGGGGAGCTGTTTTTT. Translated, it gives CASSILPLAARPGELFF.

This clonotype was detected ten times or more. V usage is TRBV28 and J usage is TRBJ2-7, with TRBD1 identical over 7 bases. The CDR3 has 15 residues. Germline loops: CDR1 MDHEN, CDR2 SYDVKM. The junction had 8 bases not matched to a gene; V was cut back by 2 bases and J by 4 bases. The CDR3 nucleotides read TGTGCCAGCAGTTTAGCTGGACAGGAGGTATACGAGCAGTACTTC. It specifies CASSLAGQEVYEQYF.

This clonotype was picked up a small number of times. The rearrangement joins TRBV7-9 to TRBJ2-3, with 8 bases identical to TRBD2. Germline-derived CDR1 and CDR2 are SEHNR and FQNEAQ (reference sequence). Trimming removed 1 base from V and 3 bases from J; junction bases left unmatched: 3. CDR3 length: 15 amino acids. CDR3: CASSLGSGRTDTQYF. DNA for the CDR3: TGTGCCAGCAGCTTAGGAAGCGGGAGAACAGATACGCAGTATTTT.

J is TRBJ1-4 and V is TRBV10-3; the match to TRBD1 covers 8 bases. CDR1 and CDR2 from the germline V gene are ENHRY and SYGVKD. This CDR3 is built from 14 residues. The J segment lost 5 bases and the V segment lost 10 bases, leaving 9 bases of the junction unmatched. The CDR3, as DNA: TGTGCCACCTGGACAGGGCCTTACAATGAAAAACTGTTTTTT. Its protein product is CATWTGPYNEKLFF.

This clonotype was counted many times. At one of its ends the junction is not consistent with the germline gene, which may arise from a read error. This sequence joins TRBV10-3 and TRBJ2-7, with 7 bases fitting TRBD1. CDR1 and CDR2 from the germline V gene are ENHRY and SYGVKD. This CDR3 has 15 amino acids. CDR3: CASSGDRAIDYEQYF. The CDR3 nucleotides are TGTGCCAGCAGTGGTGACAGGGCGATTGACTACGAGCAGTACTTC.

The rearrangement links TRBV19 to TRBJ1-5, with unresolved D. Per the germline V gene, CDR1 is LNHDA and CDR2 is SQIVND (reference sequence). V was cut by 3 bases and J by 6 bases, with 9 bases left in between. The CDR3 covers 13 residues. Here the CDR3 reads CASSIQVSQPQHF. The CDR3 region has the DNA TGTGCCAGTAGTATTCAGGTTAGTCAGCCCCAGCATTTT.

This clonotype was observed a single time. This chain joins TRBV27 and TRBJ2-7; D could derive from TRBD1 or TRBD2 (5 bases each). The CDR3 spans 16 residues. V lost 4 bases, J lost 5 bases, and 21 bases lay in between. CDR1 and CDR2 (germline): MNHEY, SMNVEV (reference sequence). The CDR3 bases are TGTGCCAGCAGTTGGGACGGAAGCAGGGCAAAACACGAGCAGTACTTC. As protein: CASSWDGSRAKHEQYF.

This clonotype was seen at least ten times. V usage is TRBV29-1 and J usage is TRBJ1-1, with 8 bases lining up with TRBD1. The ends lost 1 base at V and 5 bases at J; junction bases unmatched: 6. This CDR3 is built from 14 residues. Germline V gives CDR1 SQVTM, CDR2 ANQGSEA. This chain's CDR3 is CSVEVTGAGTEAFF. The CDR3, as DNA: TGCAGCGTTGAAGTGACAGGGGCTGGGACTGAAGCTTTCTTT.

CDR3 sequence (DNA): TGTGCCAGCACTTGGGGGGGACTAGCCCCCTACGAGCAGTACTTC. Its translation: CASTWGGLAPYEQYF. This rearrangement joins TRBV7-8 to TRBJ2-7; 9 nucleotides match TRBD2. CDR3 size: 15 residues. J gave up 2 bases and V 7 bases, and 9 bases lay outside the gene matches. Per germline, CDR1 SGHVS and CDR2 FQNEAQ.

V gene TRBV9 combines with J gene TRBJ2-7; 8 bases are shared with TRBD1. This CDR3 contains 16 residues. With V trimmed by 5 bases and J by 3 bases, 13 bases remained unmatched. Germline V gene lookup returns CDR1 SGDLS and CDR2 YYNGEE. The CDR3 is CASSTHPGTGYYEQYF. Here the CDR3 DNA reads TGTGCCAGCAGTACCCATCCCGGGACAGGATACTACGAGCAGTACTTC.

This clonotype came up a few times. The V and J genes are TRBV20-1 and TRBJ2-3; D gene ambiguous. Germline V gene data show CDR1 as DFQATT and CDR2 as SNEGSKA (reference sequence). The CDR3 covers 13 residues. The germline V and J ends were trimmed by 0 bases and 5 bases, with 9 bases remaining between them. The CDR3, as DNA: TGCAGTGCTAGAGATCCGTACGGAGATACGCAGTATTTT. Translated, it gives CSARDPYGDTQYF.

This clonotype has a count of ten or more. The gene calls are TRBV11-2 and TRBJ2-2; D gene unclear. Trimming took off 5 bases at V and 3 bases at J, with 13 bases between the two ends. The CDR3 runs to 15 residues. Germline V lookup: CDR1 SGHAT, CDR2 FQNNGV. The DNA of the CDR3 is TGTGCCAGCAGCCCCCGCACCACATACACCGGGGAGCTGTTTTTT. It is translated as CASSPRTTYTGELFF. Looking up the rest from reference TRBV11-2 and TRBJ2-2 gives the full variable domain: EAGVAQSPRYKIIEKRQSVAFWCNPISGHATLYWYQQILGQGPKLLIQFQNNGVVDDSQLPKDRFSAERLKGVDSTLKIQPAKLEDSAVYLCASSPRTTYTGELFFGEGSRLTVL.

This clonotype was recorded many times. The chain carries TRBV24-1 and TRBJ2-2; 12 bases align to TRBD2. This CDR3 contains 17 residues. J was trimmed by 3 bases and V by 4 bases; bases with no gene match: 5. Germline CDR1 is KGHDR and CDR2 is SFDVKD. The CDR3 here is CATSDSRLAGDTGELFF. The CDR3 DNA reads TGTGCCACCAGTGACTCTCGACTAGCGGGGGACACCGGGGAGCTGTTTTTT.

With respect to this clonotype: One junction end disagrees with the germline gene, perhaps due to a read error. This chain joins TRBV10-3 and TRBJ1-1, with D tentatively TRBD1 (6 bases). The CDR3 is made up of 12 amino acids. Germline V gene sequence: CDR1 ENHRY, CDR2 SYGVKD. CDR3 protein: CAINRDPGLAGW. CDR3 nucleotides: TGTGCCATCAACAGGGATCCGGGACTAGCTGGGTGG.

The chain links TRBV10-3 to TRBJ1-4; no clear D. Germline assignment: CDR1 ENHRY and CDR2 SYGVKD. The CDR3 totals 15 residues. Trimming stripped 4 bases from V and 2 bases from J, with 11 bases between. The CDR3 DNA is TGTGCCATCAGTGGTACCCGTGCGACTAATGAAAAACTGTTTTTT. This translates into CAISGTRATNEKLFF.

This clonotype turned up a few times. The CDR3 reads CASSRRQGRAGRYLLEQYF. The DNA for the CDR3 is TGTGCCAGCAGTAGAAGACAGGGGCGAGCGGGAAGGTATTTACTCGAGCAGTACTTC. The chain carries TRBV2 and TRBJ2-7, with D possibly TRBD1 on 8 matching bases. Trimming cost V 5 bases and J 6 bases, with 32 bases left between them. The germline CDR1 and CDR2 sequences are SNHLY and FYNNEI. The CDR3 consists of 19 residues.